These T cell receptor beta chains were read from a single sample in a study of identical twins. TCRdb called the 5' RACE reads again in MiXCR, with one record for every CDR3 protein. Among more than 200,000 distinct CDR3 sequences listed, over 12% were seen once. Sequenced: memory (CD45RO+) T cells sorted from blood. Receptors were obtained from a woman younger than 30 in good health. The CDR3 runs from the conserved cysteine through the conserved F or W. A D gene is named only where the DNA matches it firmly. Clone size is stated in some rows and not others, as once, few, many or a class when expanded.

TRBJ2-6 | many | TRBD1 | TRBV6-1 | TGTGCCAGCAGGACGGGACAGGGGGCTAACGGGGCCAACGTCCTGACTTTC | CASRTGQGANGANVLTF
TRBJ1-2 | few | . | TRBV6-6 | TGTGCCAGCAGTTTCGCCGGGACGGACGGCTACACCTTC | CASSFAGTDGYTF
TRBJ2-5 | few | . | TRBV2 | TGTGCCAGCAATACGGACGTCTACCAAGAGACCCAGTACTTC | CASNTDVYQETQYF
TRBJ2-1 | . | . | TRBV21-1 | TGTGCCAGCAGCGCCTGCTCAGCGGGAGTGGGCAATGAGCAGTTCTTC | CASSACSAGVGNEQFF
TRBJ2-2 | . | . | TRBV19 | TGTGCCAGTAGCACAGCACAGAACACCGGGGAGCTGTTTTTT | CASSTAQNTGELFF
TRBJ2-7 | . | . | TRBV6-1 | TGTGCCAGCCAAGGGGGTGTGGGAGGCCCCTACGAGCAGTACTTC | CASQGGVGGPYEQYF
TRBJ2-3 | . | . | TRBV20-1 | TGCGCCGCCGGGGAAGATACGCAGTATTTT | CAAGEDTQYF
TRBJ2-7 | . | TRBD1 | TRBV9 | TGTGCCAGCAGCGGCGAACCGGGACAGGGCTCCTACGAGCAGTACTTC | CASSGEPGQGSYEQYF
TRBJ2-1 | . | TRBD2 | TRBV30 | TGTGCCTGGAGTAAAGGCGGGAGATTGGGGCAGTTCTTC | CAWSKGGRLGQFF
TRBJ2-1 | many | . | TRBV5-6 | TGTGCCAGCAGCTTGCTAGACAATGAGCAGTTCTTC | CASSLLDNEQFF
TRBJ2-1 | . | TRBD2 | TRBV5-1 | TGCGCCAGCAGCTTAGCGGGGGCGAAAAATGAGCAGTTCTTC | CASSLAGAKNEQFF
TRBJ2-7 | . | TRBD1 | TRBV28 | TGTGCCAGCAGGCCCGGGACAGGGTACGAGCAGTACTTC | CASRPGTGYEQYF
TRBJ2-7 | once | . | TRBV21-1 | TGTGCCAGCAGATGTGCGGGGGCGGGCTACGAGCAGTACTTC | CASRCAGAGYEQYF
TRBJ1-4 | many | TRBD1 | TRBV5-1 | TGCGCCAGCAGTCCTGACAGGGGGCGAGAAAAACTGTTTTTT | CASSPDRGREKLFF
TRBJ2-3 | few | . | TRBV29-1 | TGCAGCGTTGCACTAGCACCCACAGATACGCAGTATTTT | CSVALAPTDTQYF
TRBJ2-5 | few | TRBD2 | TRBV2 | TGTGCCAGCAGTGCAGCCCGCGGGAGGGAAGAGACCCAGTACTTC | CASSAARGREETQYF
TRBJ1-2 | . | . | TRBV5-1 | TGCGCCAGCAGTCGCCAGGGAGATGGCTACACCTTC | CASSRQGDGYTF
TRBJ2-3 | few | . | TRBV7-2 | TGTGCCAGCAGCTTACGGACCCGGGGCACAGATACGCAGTATTTT | CASSLRTRGTDTQYF
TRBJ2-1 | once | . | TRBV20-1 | TGCAGTGCTAGAGACCCTAGAGTGGGTGAGCAGTTCTTC | CSARDPRVGEQFF
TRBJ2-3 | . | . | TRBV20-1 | TGCAGTGCTAGAGATAATCAAAGGGGGGGTACGCAGTATTTT | CSARDNQRGGTQYF
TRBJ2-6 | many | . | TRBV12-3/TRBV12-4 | TGTGCCAGCAGTTTAGCCTCTGGGGCCAACGTCCTGACTTTC | CASSLASGANVLTF
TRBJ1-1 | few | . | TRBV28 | TGTGCCAGCAGTGTTACCGGGACACTGAACACTGAAGCTTTCTTT | CASSVTGTLNTEAFF